This record looks at one T cell receptor (beta chain) sequence and its context. The trim removed 0 bases at V and 1 base at J, leaving 3 bases unmatched. Germline CDR1 SGHKS, CDR2 YYEKEE (reference sequence). This CDR3 region has 15 residues. The sample is drawn from a study of blood T cell repertoires in COVID-19. Study information: COVID-19 samples from acute and convalescent phases originated in the United States, Italy and Spain. From T cells, B-cell-depleted T cells, or PBMCs came the material, which was cDNA or gDNA.

In the original workflow: Researchers report that nucleated cell counts were estimated from reference gene primer amplification. Here immunoSEQ multiplex PCR was the method, and the copy in TCRdb shows in-frame clones only, minus some. Clonal size and the V and J genes are those of that table, whereas D and trimming came from the DNA. Of fewer than 200,000 clones in the sample, roughly 71% were seen once. Sequenced: peripheral blood. This sequence joins TRBV5-5 and TRBJ1-1, with 7 bases that match TRBD1. The receptor comes from a woman older than 75 with acute or convalescent COVID-19. The CDR3 DNA sequence: TGTGCCAGCAGCTTGGCGGGACAGAGGAACACTGAAGCTTTCTTT. Encoded protein: CASSLAGQRNTEAFF.